Listed below are T cell receptor beta chains from one sample, sequenced in a study of T-cell memory formation after mild COVID-19. TCRdb re-called the 5' RACE reads with MiXCR, one entry per CDR3 protein. The sample holds more than 55,000 distinct CDR3 sequences; more than 8% are singletons and the top ten take less than 1.5%. Specimen: PBMCs or a T cell subset sorted from them (not recorded which). The receptors here all came from a young man who had mild COVID-19 (a few samples of this study predate the infection). Cell type and time point are not known. The CDR3 runs from the conserved cysteine through the conserved F or W. The D gene is left open where the match is weak. Clone size is not always given. Where it is, it says once, few, many or a class for expanded clones.

v_call	clone_size	j_call	d_call	cdr3_nt	cdr3_aa
TRBV10-3	NA	TRBJ1-2	NA	TGTGCCATCAGTAAACAGGAGACCTATGGCTACACCTTC	CAISKQETYGYTF
TRBV7-9	few	TRBJ2-6	NA	TGTGCCAGCACGGTACCCTCTGGGGCCAACGTCCTGACTTTC	CASTVPSGANVLTF
TRBV5-4	many	TRBJ1-6	TRBD1	TGTGCCAGCAGCTTCGTGGGGCAGGGGGACTCACCCCTCCACTTT	CASSFVGQGDSPLHF
TRBV29-1	few	TRBJ1-4	NA	TGCAGCGTTAAACCGGCCCCAACTAATGAAAAACTGTTTTTT	CSVKPAPTNEKLFF
TRBV20-1	many	TRBJ1-2	NA	TGCAGTGCTAGAGATGGCCGGTCCCCTAATGGCTACACCTTC	CSARDGRSPNGYTF
TRBV12-3/TRBV12-4	NA	TRBJ2-7	NA	TGTGCCAGCAGTCATGACAGGTTCCCCTACGAGCAGTACTTC	CASSHDRFPYEQYF
TRBV12-3/TRBV12-4	NA	TRBJ1-5	NA	TGTGCCAGCAGATTAGGGCCCAGCAATCAGCCCCAGCATTTT	CASRLGPSNQPQHF
TRBV10-3	few	TRBJ2-7	TRBD1	TGTGCCATCAGTGAGAGTCGGGACAGCTACGAGCAGTACTTC	CAISESRDSYEQYF
TRBV7-2	few	TRBJ2-2	NA	TGTGCCAGCAGCTTAGCGGGAGCCTCTTACCCCGGGGAGCTGTTTTTT	CASSLAGASYPGELFF
TRBV18	few	TRBJ2-6	NA	TGTGCCAGCTCACTGGCGGGGGCGCAGGCCAACGTCCTGACTTTC	CASSLAGAQANVLTF
TRBV7-6	NA	TRBJ2-5	NA	TGTGCCAGCAGCATACAGGGCGGGTTTTTAGAGACCCAGTACTTC	CASSIQGGFLETQYF
TRBV5-1	few	TRBJ1-3	NA	TGCGCCAGCGGCACCGGCACGCCGGGCGGAAACACCATATATTTT	CASGTGTPGGNTIYF
TRBV19	NA	TRBJ2-7	NA	TGTGCCAGTAGTAAATCGACAGGCCACCAAGTGGAGCAGTACTTC	CASSKSTGHQVEQYF
TRBV7-9	many	TRBJ2-3	NA	TGTGCCAGCAGCTTAGGACGAGGGGGTACGCAGTATTTT	CASSLGRGGTQYF
TRBV12-3/TRBV12-4	NA	TRBJ2-5	NA	TGTGCCAGCAGTAGGCAATCGGGGGAGACCCAGTACTTC	CASSRQSGETQYF
TRBV10-3	many	TRBJ1-5	TRBD1	TGTGCCATCAGTGAACCCGGGACAGATAATCAGCCCCAGCATTTT	CAISEPGTDNQPQHF
TRBV10-3	many	TRBJ2-3	NA	TGTGCCATCAGTGAGTCGGGAGCAGATACGCAGTATTTT	CAISESGADTQYF
TRBV7-6	few	TRBJ2-3	NA	TGTGCCAGCAGCGCAGCAGATACGCAGTATTTT	CASSAADTQYF
TRBV12-3/TRBV12-4	few	TRBJ2-3	TRBD2	TGTGCCAGCATCCCTGGGACTAGCGGGGGGAGTAGCACAGATACGCAGTATTTT	CASIPGTSGGSSTDTQYF
TRBV7-9	NA	TRBJ2-6	NA	TGTGCCAGCAGCCACTCCTGGGCGGGGCCTGGGGCCAACGTCCTGACTTTC	CASSHSWAGPGANVLTF
TRBV12-3/TRBV12-4	NA	TRBJ2-1	TRBD2	TGTGCCAGCACTACCTCTAGCGGGAGTATCTATGAGCAGTTCTTC	CASTTSSGSIYEQFF
TRBV4-1	NA	TRBJ1-5	NA	TGCGCCAGCAGCCAAGGACAGAACAATCAGCCCCAGCATTTT	CASSQGQNNQPQHF
TRBV7-3	few	TRBJ2-2	NA	TGTGCCAGCAGCCCCCGTAGGTCTCCTACCGGGGAGCTGTTTTTT	CASSPRRSPTGELFF
TRBV10-3	NA	TRBJ1-4	TRBD1	TGTGCCATCAGTGCCGGGACAGCTAATGAAAAACTGTTTTTT	CAISAGTANEKLFF
TRBV4-3	many	TRBJ2-3	TRBD2	TGCGCCAGCAGCCAGGGACTAGCGGGGGGGGCAGATACGCAGTATTTT	CASSQGLAGGADTQYF
TRBV5-1	few	TRBJ2-1	NA	TGCGCCAGCAGTCCGTCGGGGGGCAGCTCCTACAATGAGCAGTTCTTC	CASSPSGGSSYNEQFF
TRBV30	NA	TRBJ1-5	NA	TGTGCCTGGAGTGTTATTAGCGAGCAGCCCCAGCATTTT	CAWSVISEQPQHF
TRBV3-1	NA	TRBJ1-1	NA	TGTGCCAGCAGCCAAGTAGGGGTCTTTGAAGCTTTCTTT	CASSQVGVFEAFF
TRBV11-2	few	TRBJ1-6	TRBD1	TGTGCCAGCAGCCCGGGACAGACTAATTCACCCCTCCACTTT	CASSPGQTNSPLHF
TRBV5-1	NA	TRBJ2-7	NA	TGCGCCAGCAGCTTGGAGAACTCCTACGAGCAGTACTTC	CASSLENSYEQYF
TRBV7-8	many	TRBJ2-3	TRBD1	TGTGCCAGCAGCTCCGGGACAGGGGCCGATACGCAGTATTTT	CASSSGTGADTQYF
TRBV4-2	many	TRBJ2-5	TRBD2	TGTGCCAGCAGCCAGGATCGAGCGGGGGTCAAAGAGACCCAGTACTTC	CASSQDRAGVKETQYF
TRBV6-5	NA	TRBJ1-5	NA	TGTGCCAGCAGCCTCGGGGGCCCCCAGGATCAGCCCCAGCATTTT	CASSLGGPQDQPQHF
TRBV20-1	few	TRBJ2-3	TRBD2	TGCAGTGCCACAGGACTAGCGGGGGGCCCCCTTGGGAATACGCAGTATTTT	CSATGLAGGPLGNTQYF
TRBV3-1	many	TRBJ2-2	NA	TGTGCCAGCAGCCAAGACGGATACACCGGGGAGCTGTTTTTT	CASSQDGYTGELFF
TRBV7-9	few	TRBJ2-5	NA	TGTGCCAGCAGCCCCAGCGGGTATGAGACCCAGTACTTC	CASSPSGYETQYF
TRBV4-2	many	TRBJ2-1	TRBD2	TGTGCCAGCAGCCAAGCACTAGCGGTGCCCTACAATGAGCAGTTCTTC	CASSQALAVPYNEQFF
TRBV5-8	few	TRBJ1-2	TRBD1	TGTGCCAGCAGCTTGTTACCACAGGGGGCTGGCTACACCTTC	CASSLLPQGAGYTF
TRBV29-1	NA	TRBJ2-5	NA	TGCAGCGTTATCCCTTGGAAGACCCAGTACTTC	CSVIPWKTQYF
TRBV20-1	NA	TRBJ2-3	NA	TGCAGTGCTAGAGAGGGGTCAACATTTAGCACAGATACGCAGTATTTT	CSAREGSTFSTDTQYF